The subject of this entry is one T cell receptor beta chain. The sample belongs to a study of blood T cell repertoires in COVID-19. Measured with immunoSEQ multiplex PCR; TCRdb has only the in-frame clones, and not every one. The sample shows roughly 360,000 clones, approximately 88% of them seen only once. Germline V lookup: CDR1 SQVTM, CDR2 ANQGSEA. This CDR3 spans 14 amino acids. The V and J ends lost 2 bases and 7 bases, in that order; junction bases with no gene match: 8. The cohort comprised adults aged roughly 18 to 95 years residing in approximately 25 US areas. This clonotype was obtained from a woman aged 25 to 39 with acute COVID-19. The sequencing sample was made of PBMCs or T cells enriched from blood (not recorded which). The chain has TRBV29-1 and TRBJ1-2, with TRBD1 identical over 9 bases. CDR3 sequence reads: CSVERGTGFGGYTF. As DNA, the CDR3 is TGCAGCGTTGAAAGGGGGACAGGGTTTGGTGGCTACACCTTC.